This entry is about one T cell receptor (beta chain). Antigen unknown. These data originate in a study of a mutant IDH1 vaccine in newly diagnosed glioma. About the research overall: Week 35 was assigned to visit V12, and week 47 was assigned to visit V13.

The data were produced by immunoSEQ multiplex PCR, yet TCRdb's version contains in-frame clones alone and is incomplete. The table includes around 57,000 clones, about 85% detected once. The germline V gene encodes CDR1 MDHEN and CDR2 SYDVKM. The CDR3 loop spans 18 amino acids. V shed 6 bases, J shed 1 base, and the junction held 18 bases outside the gene matches. The time point was: week 35, safety follow-up. Topical imiquimod accompanied each vaccine dose, which consisted of 300 ug of mutant IDH1 20-mer peptide. The TCR originated in a man aged 25 to 45 with glioma. The material was PBMCs, obtained from a glioma patient whose treatment included an IDH1 peptide vaccine. The chain recombines TRBV28 with TRBJ2-7, with 7 bases lining up with TRBD2. The CDR3 DNA sequence: TGTGCCAGCAGCTCCCTTCGGAGCGGGGTTGGGGCTTCCTACGAGCAGTACTTC. It yields the protein CASSSLRSGVGASYEQYF.